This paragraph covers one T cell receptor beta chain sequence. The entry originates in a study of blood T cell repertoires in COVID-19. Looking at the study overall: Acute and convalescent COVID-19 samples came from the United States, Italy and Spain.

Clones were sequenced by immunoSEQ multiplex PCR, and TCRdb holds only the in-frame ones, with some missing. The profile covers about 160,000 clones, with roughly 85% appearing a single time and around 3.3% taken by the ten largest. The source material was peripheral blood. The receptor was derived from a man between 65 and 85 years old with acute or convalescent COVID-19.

CDR3 DNA sequence: TGCGCCAGCAGTGAGGGACTAGCGGGAGGGATCTCCTACAATGAGCAGTTCTTC. Protein sequence: CASSEGLAGGISYNEQFF. The chain carries TRBV10-2 and TRBJ2-1; 15 nucleotides match TRBD2. The length of the CDR3 is 18 residues. V was pared by 2 bases and J by 0 bases, with 2 bases of the junction left unmatched. Germline V gives CDR1 WSHSY, CDR2 SAAADI.